Sequencing of this TCR beta chain was carried out in a study of regulatory T cells in long-lasting Graves disease. HTBI primers from iRepertoire and Arm-PCR of CDR3 regions yielded the TCR beta libraries. MiXCR was run by TCRdb on the multiplex PCR reads, yielding one entry per CDR3 protein. Of 300,000 to 400,000 distinct CDR3 sequences in the sample, about 18% were seen once. Time point of the sample: persistent/refractory GD, antithyroid drugs over 5 years with positive TRAb. The TCR library was made from RNA extracted from PBMCs. Losses at the gene ends were 4 bases for V and 0 bases for J; bases not matched to a gene: 11. This CDR3 region has 17 residues. Germline V gene sequence: CDR1 SNHLY, CDR2 FYNNEI. To note about this clonotype: What it binds is not known.

Overall study results and limits: Persistent-disease Graves' patients showed less TCR diversity than new cases.

The TCR was taken from a female donor with Graves disease. The sample consisted of peripheral blood mononuclear cells (PBMCs), taken when the disease was refractory, from a patient treated with antithyroid drugs. This chain links TRBV2 with TRBJ2-7; 8 bases are a match to TRBD1. The CDR3 sequence: CASSGLLRTGSSYEQYF. The CDR3, as DNA: TGTGCCAGCAGTGGACTTCTTCGGACAGGGAGCTCCTACGAGCAGTACTTC.